One sample yielded the 10 T cell receptor beta chains listed below, sequenced in a study of cytomegalovirus exposure and HLA in healthy donors. In the PCR, 60 Vbeta and 13 Jbeta primers were used. Some clones are missing from TCRdb's copy, which holds only in-frame ones; the method was immunoSEQ multiplex PCR. The sample has around 130,000 clones; 82% are singletons. Source material: PBMCs. Receptors originate from a woman between 18 and 29 years old in good health and CMV-seronegative.

This chain connects TRBV2 to TRBJ1-4, with 7 bases identical to TRBD1. There are 14 residues in the CDR3. V was clipped by 4 bases and J by 1 base; unmatched bases: 0. Per the germline V gene, CDR1 is SNHLY and CDR2 is FYNNEI. DNA of the CDR3: TGTGCCAGCAGTGGACAGGGAACTAATGAAAAACTGTTTTTT. Its protein is CASSGQGTNEKLFF.

A single count supports this clone. This sequence joins TRBV4-1 and TRBJ1-2; D may be TRBD1 (5 bases). Trimming took 7 bases from V and 2 from J, leaving 17 bases between them. This CDR3 contains 15 residues. Looked up from germline, CDR1 is MGHRA and CDR2 is YSYEKL. The CDR3 DNA is TGCGCCAGCAACACGCTCGAGACAGCGAACTATGGCTACACCTTC. It is translated as CASNTLETANYGYTF.

The chain employs TRBV6-1 and TRBJ1-2; 9 bases are a match to TRBD1. Germline assignment: CDR1 MNHNS and CDR2 SASEGT. The junction had 4 bases not matched to a gene; V was cut back by 6 bases and J by 2 bases. This CDR3 is 14 amino acids long. The CDR3 region is CASRQGAGNYGYTF. The CDR3 DNA reads as TGTGCCAGCAGACAGGGGGCAGGGAACTATGGCTACACCTTC.

The rearrangement links TRBV10-3 to TRBJ1-1; 8 bases map to TRBD1. The V segment lost 6 bases and the J segment 4 bases; nucleotides outside the gene matches: 4. The CDR3 covers 13 residues. Germline values: CDR1 ENHRY, CDR2 SYGVKD. This CDR3 is CAISTGGPTEAFF. Written as DNA, the CDR3 is TGTGCCATCAGCACAGGGGGGCCCACTGAAGCTTTCTTT.

This chain links TRBV7-8 with TRBJ2-2, with 10 bases aligning to TRBD2. Germline V gene data show CDR1 as SGHVS and CDR2 as FQNEAQ. The CDR3 runs 14 residues. With V trimmed by 6 bases and J by 6 bases, 4 bases remained unmatched. CDR3 loop: CASRLAGDPGELFF. The CDR3 coding sequence is TGTGCCAGCAGGCTAGCGGGAGATCCCGGGGAGCTGTTTTTT.

The chain uses TRBV29-1 and TRBJ2-7; TRBD2 agrees at 12 bases. V lost 6 bases and J lost 2; bases outside the gene matches: 17. The V gene's germline CDR1 is SQVTM and CDR2 ANQGSEA. CDR3 length equals 18 residues. CDR3 sequence reads: CSVVAIPTSGGVTYEQYF. The DNA for the CDR3 is TGCAGCGTCGTAGCCATCCCGACTAGCGGGGGCGTTACCTACGAGCAGTACTTC.

This chain links TRBV10-3 with TRBJ1-1; tentative D call: TRBD1 (5 bases). V was trimmed by 3 bases and J by 1 base, leaving 9 bases between them. CDR3 size: 14 residues. The germline CDR1 and CDR2 sequences are ENHRY and SYGVKD. CDR3 DNA: TGTGCCATCAGTGACCCCGGGGGGAACACTGAAGCTTTCTTT. Translation gives CAISDPGGNTEAFF.

The chain is built from TRBV5-1 and TRBJ2-1; 14 bases agree with TRBD2. The CDR3 is 16 amino acids. With 3 bases clipped from V and 8 bases from J, the junction kept 7 bases outside the gene matches. Germline-derived CDR1 and CDR2 are SGHRS and YFSETQ. CDR3 protein: CASSSGLAGVSDEQFF. The CDR3 DNA reads TGCGCCAGCAGCTCGGGACTAGCGGGAGTGAGCGATGAGCAGTTCTTC.

V is TRBV18 and J is TRBJ1-2; D is undetermined. Trimming took 3 bases from V and 3 from J, leaving 14 bases between them. The CDR3 is 15 amino acids. The germline gives CDR1 KGHSH, CDR2 LQKENI. Written as DNA, the CDR3 is TGTGCCAGCTCACCTCGGGGTGCCGTTGACTATGGCTACACCTTC. Its protein is CASSPRGAVDYGYTF.

The chain is built from TRBV5-4 and TRBJ2-7, with a possible D match to TRBD1 (5 bases). Trimming removed 3 bases from V and 5 bases from J, with 21 bases in between. Germline V CDR1 and CDR2: SGHNT, YYREEE (reference sequence). The CDR3 runs to 16 residues. This CDR3 is CASSSDPRVGLDEQYF. DNA of the CDR3: TGTGCCAGCAGCTCGGACCCCAGGGTTGGGCTCGACGAGCAGTACTTC.